This TCR beta chain was observed in a study of OX40 agonist ivuxolimab in advanced cancers. Overall study: Dose-escalation patients were diagnosed with hepatocellular carcinoma, melanoma, renal cell cancer or head and neck cancer. Study outcomes and limitations: At doses 0.1 to 3.0 mg/kg, CD4+ and CD8+ clones expanded.

TCRdb keeps only in-frame clones here, not all; method: immunoSEQ multiplex PCR. This sample has around 70,000 clones; around 80% occur once, and the top ten carry about 1.1%. Regarding this clone: Its antigen is not known.

V shed 5 bases and J shed 8 bases, with 9 bases lying between them. The CDR3 is 11 residues long. Germline CDR1 and CDR2: SEHNR and FQNEAQ (reference sequence). The chain is built from TRBV7-9 and TRBJ1-1, with D uncertain. The sequences come from CD4+ or CD8+ T cells sorted from blood, collected in a trial of the OX40 agonist ivuxolimab. The TCR sequence derives from an adult with an advanced solid tumor such as melanoma, head and neck, liver or kidney cancer. The CDR3 nucleotides are TGTGCCAGCAGCCGGCACGGGGAAGCTTTCTTT. This codes for CASSRHGEAFF.